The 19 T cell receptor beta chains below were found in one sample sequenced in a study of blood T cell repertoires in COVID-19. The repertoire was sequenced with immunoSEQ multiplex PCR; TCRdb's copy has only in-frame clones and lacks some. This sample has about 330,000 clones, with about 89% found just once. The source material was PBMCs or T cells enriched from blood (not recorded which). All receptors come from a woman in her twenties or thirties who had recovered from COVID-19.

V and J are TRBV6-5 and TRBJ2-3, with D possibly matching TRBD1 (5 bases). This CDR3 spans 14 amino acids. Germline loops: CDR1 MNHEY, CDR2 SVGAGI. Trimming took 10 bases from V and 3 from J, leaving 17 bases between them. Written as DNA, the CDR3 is TGTGCCACCCGGACCGCTAGGGGAACAGATACGCAGTATTTT. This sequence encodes CATRTARGTDTQYF.

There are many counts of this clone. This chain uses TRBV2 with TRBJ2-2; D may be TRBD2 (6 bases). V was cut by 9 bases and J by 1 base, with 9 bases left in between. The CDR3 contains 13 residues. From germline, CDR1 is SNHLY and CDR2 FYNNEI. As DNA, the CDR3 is TGTGCCAGAGAGGGAGGGAACACCGGGGAGCTGTTTTTT. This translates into CAREGGNTGELFF.

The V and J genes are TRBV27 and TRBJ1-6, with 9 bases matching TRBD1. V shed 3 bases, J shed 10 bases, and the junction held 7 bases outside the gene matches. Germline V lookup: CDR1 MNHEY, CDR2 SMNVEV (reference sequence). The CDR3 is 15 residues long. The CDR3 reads CASSFDTGGRSPLHF. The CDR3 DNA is TGTGCCAGCAGTTTCGACACAGGGGGCAGGTCACCCCTCCACTTT.

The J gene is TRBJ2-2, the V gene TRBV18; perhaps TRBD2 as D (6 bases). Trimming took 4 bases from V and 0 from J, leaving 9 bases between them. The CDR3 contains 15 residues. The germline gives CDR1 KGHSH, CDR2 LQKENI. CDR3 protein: CASSLPGANTGELFF. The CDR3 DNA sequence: TGTGCCAGCTCACTGCCGGGGGCGAACACCGGGGAGCTGTTTTTT. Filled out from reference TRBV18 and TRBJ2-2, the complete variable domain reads NAGVMQNPRHLVRRRGQEARLRCSPMKGHSHVYWYRQLPEEGLKFMVYLQKENIIDESGMPKERFSAEFPKEGPSILRIQQVVRGDSAAYFCASSLPGANTGELFFGEGSRLTVL.

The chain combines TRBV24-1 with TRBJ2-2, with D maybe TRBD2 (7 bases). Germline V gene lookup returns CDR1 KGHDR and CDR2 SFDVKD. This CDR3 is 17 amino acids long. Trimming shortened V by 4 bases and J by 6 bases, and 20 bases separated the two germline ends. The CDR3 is CATSDQRGGVRPGELFF. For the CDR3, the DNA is TGTGCCACCAGTGACCAGAGGGGGGGCGTCCGACCCGGGGAGCTGTTTTTT.

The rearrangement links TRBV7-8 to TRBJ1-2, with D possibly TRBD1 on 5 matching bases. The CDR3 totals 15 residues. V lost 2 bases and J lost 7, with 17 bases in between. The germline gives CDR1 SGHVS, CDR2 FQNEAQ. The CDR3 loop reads CASSLMAGEKGGYTF. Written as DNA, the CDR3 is TGTGCCAGCAGCTTAATGGCGGGGGAAAAAGGTGGCTACACCTTC.

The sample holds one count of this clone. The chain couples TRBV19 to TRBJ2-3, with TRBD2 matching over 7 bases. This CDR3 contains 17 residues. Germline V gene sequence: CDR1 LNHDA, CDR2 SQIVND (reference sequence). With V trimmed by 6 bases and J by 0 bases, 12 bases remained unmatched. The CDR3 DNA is TGTGCCAGTAGCCCTCGATCCGGGGGGACTAGCACAGATACGCAGTATTTT. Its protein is CASSPRSGGTSTDTQYF. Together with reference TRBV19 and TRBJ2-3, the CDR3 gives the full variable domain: DGGITQSPKYLFRKEGQNVTLSCEQNLNHDAMYWYRQDPGQGLRLIYYSQIVNDFQKGDIAEGYSVSREKKESFPLTVTSAQKNPTAFYLCASSPRSGGTSTDTQYFGPGTRLTVL.

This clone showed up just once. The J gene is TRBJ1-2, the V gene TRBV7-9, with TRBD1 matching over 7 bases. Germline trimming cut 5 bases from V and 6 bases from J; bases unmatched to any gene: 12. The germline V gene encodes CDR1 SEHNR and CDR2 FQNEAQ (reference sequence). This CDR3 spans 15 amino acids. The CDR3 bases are TGTGCCAGCAGCCGGAGGGCGACAGGGCTAGATGGCTACACCTTC. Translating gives CASSRRATGLDGYTF.

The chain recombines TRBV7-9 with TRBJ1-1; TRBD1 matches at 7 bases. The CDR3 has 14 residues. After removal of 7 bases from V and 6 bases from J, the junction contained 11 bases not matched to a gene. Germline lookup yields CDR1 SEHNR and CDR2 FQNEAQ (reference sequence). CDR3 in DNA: TGTGCCAGCAACCACAGGGGCAGCAACGCTGAAGCTTTCTTT. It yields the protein CASNHRGSNAEAFF.

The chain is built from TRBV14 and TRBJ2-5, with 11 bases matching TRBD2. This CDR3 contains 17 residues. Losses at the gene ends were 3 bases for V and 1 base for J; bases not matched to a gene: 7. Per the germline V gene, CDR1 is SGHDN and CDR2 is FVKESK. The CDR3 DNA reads TGTGCCAGCAGCCAGGGCCAACTAGCGGGGGTCCAAGAGACCCAGTACTTC. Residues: CASSQGQLAGVQETQYF.

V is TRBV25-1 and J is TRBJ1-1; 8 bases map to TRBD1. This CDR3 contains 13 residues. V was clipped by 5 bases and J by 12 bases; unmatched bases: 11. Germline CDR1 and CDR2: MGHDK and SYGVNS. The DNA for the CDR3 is TGTGCCAGCAGTTTACGGACAGGGTCACAACCTTTCTTT. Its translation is CASSLRTGSQPFF.

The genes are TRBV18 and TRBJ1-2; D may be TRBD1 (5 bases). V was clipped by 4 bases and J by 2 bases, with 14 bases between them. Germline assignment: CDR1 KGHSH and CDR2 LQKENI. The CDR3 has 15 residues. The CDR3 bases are TGTGCCAGCTCACAGGACACGACATACAACTATGGCTACACCTTC. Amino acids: CASSQDTTYNYGYTF. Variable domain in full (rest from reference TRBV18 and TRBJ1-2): NAGVMQNPRHLVRRRGQEARLRCSPMKGHSHVYWYRQLPEEGLKFMVYLQKENIIDESGMPKERFSAEFPKEGPSILRIQQVVRGDSAAYFCASSQDTTYNYGYTFGSGTRLTVV.

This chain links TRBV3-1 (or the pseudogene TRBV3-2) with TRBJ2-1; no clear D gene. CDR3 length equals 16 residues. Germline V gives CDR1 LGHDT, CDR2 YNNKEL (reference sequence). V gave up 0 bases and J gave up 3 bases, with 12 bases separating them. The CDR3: CASSQDMHPYYNEQFF. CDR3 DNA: TGTGCCAGCAGCCAAGATATGCACCCCTACTACAATGAGCAGTTCTTC.

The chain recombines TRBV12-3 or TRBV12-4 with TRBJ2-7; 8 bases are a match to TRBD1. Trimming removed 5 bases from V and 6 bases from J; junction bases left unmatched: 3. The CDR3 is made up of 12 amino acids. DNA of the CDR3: TGTGCCAGCAGTCCCACAGGGGGCGAGCAGTACTTC. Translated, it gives CASSPTGGEQYF.

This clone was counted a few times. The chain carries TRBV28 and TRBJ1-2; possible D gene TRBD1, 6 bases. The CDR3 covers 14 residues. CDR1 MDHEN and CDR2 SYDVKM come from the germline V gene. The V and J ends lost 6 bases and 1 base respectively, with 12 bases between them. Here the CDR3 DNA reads TGTGCCAGCAGCCTGACAGGAGTTAACTATGGCTACACCTTC. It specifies CASSLTGVNYGYTF.

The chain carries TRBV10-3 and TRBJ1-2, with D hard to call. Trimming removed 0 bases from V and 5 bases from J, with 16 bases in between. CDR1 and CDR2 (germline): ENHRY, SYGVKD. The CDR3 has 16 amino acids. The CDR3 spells CAISESVREERYGYTF. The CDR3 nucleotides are TGTGCCATCAGTGAGTCGGTACGGGAGGAGAGGTATGGCTACACCTTC.

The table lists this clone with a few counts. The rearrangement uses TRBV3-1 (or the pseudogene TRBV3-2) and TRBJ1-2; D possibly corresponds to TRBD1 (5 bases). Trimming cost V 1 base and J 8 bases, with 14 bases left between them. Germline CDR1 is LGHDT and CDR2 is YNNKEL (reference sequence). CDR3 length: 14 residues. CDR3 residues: CASSQGGGLLGYTF. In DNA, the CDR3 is TGTGCCAGCAGCCAAGGTGGGGGACTCCTCGGCTACACCTTC.

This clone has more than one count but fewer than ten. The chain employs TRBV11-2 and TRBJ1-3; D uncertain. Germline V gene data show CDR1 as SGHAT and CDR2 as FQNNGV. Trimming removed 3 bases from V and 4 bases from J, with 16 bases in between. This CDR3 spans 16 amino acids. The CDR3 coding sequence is TGTGCCAGCAGCTTGAGGCCGCTCGAGTTGGGAAACACCATATATTTT. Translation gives CASSLRPLELGNTIYF. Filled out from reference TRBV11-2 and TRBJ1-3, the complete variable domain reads EAGVAQSPRYKIIEKRQSVAFWCNPISGHATLYWYQQILGQGPKLLIQFQNNGVVDDSQLPKDRFSAERLKGVDSTLKIQPAKLEDSAVYLCASSLRPLELGNTIYFGEGSWLTVV.

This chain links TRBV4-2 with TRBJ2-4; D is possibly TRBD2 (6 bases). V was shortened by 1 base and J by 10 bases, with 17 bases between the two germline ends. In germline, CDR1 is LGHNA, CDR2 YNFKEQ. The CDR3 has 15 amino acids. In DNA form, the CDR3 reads TGTGCCAGCAGCCAAGTATTAGCGGCCAGGGAGATTCAGTACTTC. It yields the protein CASSQVLAAREIQYF.